Given below is one TCR beta chain in context. V was clipped by 4 bases and J by 4 bases; unmatched bases: 10. Germline CDR1 reads SGHTS; CDR2 reads YDEGEE. There are 15 residues in the CDR3. Measured with immunoSEQ multiplex PCR; TCRdb has only the in-frame clones, and not every one. The data contain 88,000 or so clones, 75% to 90% of them seen just once; the ten biggest clones take up approximately 2.5%. The source of the sample is a study of T cell responses to AZD1222 COVID-19 vaccine. Sequencing was performed on peripheral blood, taken on day 0 of AZD1222 vaccination. This sequence was found in an adult in good health. V usage is TRBV5-8 and J usage is TRBJ1-1, with TRBD1 identical over 7 bases. CDR3 DNA sequence: TGTGCCAGCAGCGCAGGGACAGAGATGGGCACTGAAGCTTTCTTT. Translation gives CASSAGTEMGTEAFF.